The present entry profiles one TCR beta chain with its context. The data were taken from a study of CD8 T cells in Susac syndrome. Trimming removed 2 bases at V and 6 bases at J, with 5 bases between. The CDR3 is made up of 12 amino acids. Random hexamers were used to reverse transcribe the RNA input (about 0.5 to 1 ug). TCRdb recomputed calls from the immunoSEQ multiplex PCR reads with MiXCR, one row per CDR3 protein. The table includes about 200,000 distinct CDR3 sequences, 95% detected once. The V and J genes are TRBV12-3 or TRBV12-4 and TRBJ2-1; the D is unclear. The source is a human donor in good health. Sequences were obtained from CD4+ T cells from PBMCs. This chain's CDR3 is CASSLKVNEQFF. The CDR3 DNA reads TGTGCCAGCAGTTTAAAAGTCAATGAGCAGTTCTTC.